This T cell receptor (beta chain) was identified in a study of blood T cells in healthy people across ages. Primers used in a second PCR of roughly 6 to 11 cycles were a sample-barcoded 5' primer and a J-beta primer mix. The authors tagged each cDNA molecule using a template-switch adaptor with 12 random nucleotides. TCRdb re-called the 5' RACE reads through MiXCR, storing one row per CDR3 protein. The sample holds under 2 million distinct CDR3 sequences, around 36% seen once. As regards this clonotype: The junction departs from the called germline gene at one end, perhaps through a read error.

Germline CDR1 is KGHSH and CDR2 is LQKENI. The CDR3 sequence is 14 residues long. The rearrangement joins TRBV18 to TRBJ2-7; perhaps TRBD2 as D (6 bases). Input material: blood. The source is a woman aged 25 to 39 in good health. DNA for the CDR3: TGTGCCAGCTCACCAGAATCCGGGAGCTACGAGCGGTACTTC. This gives the protein CASSPESGSYERYF.